A single sample is the source of the 5 T cell receptor beta chains below, sequenced in a study of blood T cell repertoires in COVID-19 (TCRdb year 2020). The protocol used for the library was the immunoSEQ multiplex PCR assay. Imported from immuneACCESS, the table was reduced by TCRdb to in-frame sequences with V and J called. These copies leave out some clones; in studies compared against another copy, an unresolved V gene accounts for under half, and the cause of the remainder is not known. The sample contains 15,000 to 18,000 clones, around 83% of them found a single time. The ten largest clones take up 20% to 25% of the sample. The sequencing input was peripheral blood. The receptors derive from a man aged 80 or over with active or convalescent COVID-19.

The rearrangement joins TRBV11-3 to TRBJ2-1; 9 bases line up with TRBD1. The junction had 4 bases not matched to a gene; V was cut back by 4 bases and J by 6 bases. The CDR3 runs to 14 residues. Looked up from germline, CDR1 is SGHNT and CDR2 is YENEEA. The CDR3 spells CASSSPGQGNEQFF. CDR3 nucleotide sequence: TGTGCCAGCAGCTCGCCGGGACAGGGCAATGAGCAGTTCTTC.

The rearrangement uses TRBV29-1 and TRBJ2-3; 7 bases fit TRBD2. The CDR3 loop spans 14 amino acids. V shed 4 bases, J shed 1 base, and the junction held 5 bases outside the gene matches. Germline V gene sequence: CDR1 SQVTM, CDR2 ANQGSEA. The DNA for the CDR3 is TGCAGCGTTGTGGGGGGGACGGGCACAGATACGCAGTATTTT. Protein sequence: CSVVGGTGTDTQYF.

The chain combines TRBV18 with TRBJ1-1; D gene unclear. With 0 bases removed from V and 10 bases from J, the gap between germline ends came to 12 bases. The CDR3 consists of 13 residues. The germline V gene has CDR1 KGHSH and CDR2 LQKENI. The CDR3 reads CASSPPSSLGAFF. CDR3 bases: TGTGCCAGCTCACCACCTTCTAGTCTGGGAGCTTTCTTT.

This sequence joins TRBV5-6 and TRBJ2-1, with D possibly being TRBD1 (5 bases). This CDR3 region has 11 residues. Trimming removed 3 bases from V and 11 bases from J, with 9 bases in between. Germline-derived CDR1 and CDR2 are SGHDT and YYEEEE. CDR3 DNA sequence: TGTGCCAGCAGCTCTGACAGTCAGCAGTTCTTC. Amino acids: CASSSDSQQFF. Full variable domain (missing parts from reference TRBV5-6 and TRBJ2-1): DAGVTQSPTHLIKTRGQQVTLRCSPKSGHDTVSWYQQALGQGPQFIFQYYEEEERQRGNFPDRFSGHQFPNYSSELNVNALLLGDSALYLCASSSDSQQFFGPGTRLTVL.

The chain joins TRBV4-1 to TRBJ1-5; 7 bases match TRBD1. In germline, CDR1 is MGHRA, CDR2 YSYEKL. The CDR3 runs to 15 residues. V was clipped by 2 bases and J by 12 bases; unmatched bases: 13. For the CDR3, the DNA is TGCGCCAGCAGCCAAAGAACAGGGGTAAAGATGCTCCAGCATTTT. Amino acid sequence: CASSQRTGVKMLQHF.